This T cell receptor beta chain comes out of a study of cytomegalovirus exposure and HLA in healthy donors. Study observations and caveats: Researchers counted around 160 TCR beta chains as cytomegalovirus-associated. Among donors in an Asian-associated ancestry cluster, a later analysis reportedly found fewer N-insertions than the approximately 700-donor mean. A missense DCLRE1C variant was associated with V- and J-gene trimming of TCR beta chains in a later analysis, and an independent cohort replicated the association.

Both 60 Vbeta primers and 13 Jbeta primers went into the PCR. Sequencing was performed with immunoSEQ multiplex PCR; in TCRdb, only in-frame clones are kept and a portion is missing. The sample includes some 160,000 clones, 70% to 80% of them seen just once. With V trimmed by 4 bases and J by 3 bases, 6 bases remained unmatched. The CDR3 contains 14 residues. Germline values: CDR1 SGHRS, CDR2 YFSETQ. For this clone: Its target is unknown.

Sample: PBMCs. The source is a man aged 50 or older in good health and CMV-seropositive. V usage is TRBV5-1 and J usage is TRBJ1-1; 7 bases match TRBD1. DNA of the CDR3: TGCGCCAGCAGCAGAGGGGACAGCCACACTGAAGCTTTCTTT. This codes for CASSRGDSHTEAFF.